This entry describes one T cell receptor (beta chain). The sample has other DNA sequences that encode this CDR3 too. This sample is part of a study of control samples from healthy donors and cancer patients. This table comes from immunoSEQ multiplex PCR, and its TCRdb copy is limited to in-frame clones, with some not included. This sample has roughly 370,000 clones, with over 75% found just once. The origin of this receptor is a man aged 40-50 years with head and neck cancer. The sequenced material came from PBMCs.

Here the CDR3 reads CASSITGNYGYTF. The DNA of the CDR3 is TGTGCCAGTAGTATAACGGGAAACTATGGCTACACCTTC. The chain is built from TRBV19 and TRBJ1-2; D not certain. This CDR3 comprises 13 residues. The germline V gene has CDR1 LNHDA and CDR2 SQIVND (reference sequence). V was shortened by 2 bases and J by 2 bases, with 6 bases between the two germline ends.